These T cell receptor beta chains were read from a single sample in a study of blood T cell repertoires in COVID-19. Here immunoSEQ multiplex PCR was the method, and the copy in TCRdb shows in-frame clones only, minus some. Seen here are around 150,000 clones, 79% observed once, and the top ten hold about 8.6%. Sequencing was performed on peripheral blood. The receptors were sampled from a man aged 45 to 65 with active or convalescent COVID-19. Both conserved end residues are part of each CDR3. D genes are given only for firm matches. Clone size, where shown, is once, few, many, or a class for clones that have expanded.

D: TRBD1; V: TRBV9; size: .; J: TRBJ1-3; CDR3: CASSGLQTGEATIYF; DNA: TGTGCCAGCAGCGGACTCCAGACAGGGGAGGCCACCATATATTTT
D: TRBD1; V: TRBV6-5; size: .; J: TRBJ1-1; CDR3: CASSGLGTDTEAFF; DNA: TGTGCCAGCAGCGGCCTTGGGACAGACACTGAAGCTTTCTTT
D: .; V: TRBV3-1/TRBV3-2; size: .; J: TRBJ1-1; CDR3: CASTWGEGTEAFF; DNA: TGTGCCAGCACCTGGGGGGAGGGGACTGAAGCTTTCTTT
D: .; V: TRBV6-5; size: once; J: TRBJ2-5; CDR3: CASSQDRRETQYF; DNA: TGTGCCAGCAGCCAAGACAGGCGGGAGACCCAGTACTTC
D: .; V: TRBV4-2; size: .; J: TRBJ2-2; CDR3: CASSHSDTGELFF; DNA: TGTGCCAGCAGCCATTCCGACACCGGGGAGCTGTTTTTT
D: TRBD2; V: TRBV7-6; size: .; J: TRBJ2-2; CDR3: CASSLEAGSNTGELFF; DNA: TGTGCCAGCAGCTTAGAAGCGGGGTCGAACACCGGGGAGCTGTTTTTT
D: TRBD2; V: TRBV5-1; size: .; J: TRBJ2-7; CDR3: CASSLDGAGPYEQYF; DNA: TGCGCCAGCAGCTTGGATGGAGCGGGACCCTACGAGCAGTACTTC
D: TRBD2; V: TRBV3-1/TRBV3-2; size: .; J: TRBJ2-1; CDR3: CASSQGGLAPNEQFF; DNA: TGTGCCAGCAGCCAAGGGGGACTAGCGCCCAATGAGCAGTTCTTC
D: .; V: TRBV7-3; size: .; J: TRBJ2-1; CDR3: CASSTPGTGTEQFF; DNA: TGTGCCAGCAGCACCCCCGGGACTGGGACTGAGCAGTTCTTC
D: TRBD2; V: TRBV28; size: .; J: TRBJ2-2; CDR3: CASSLGIAGVSGELFF; DNA: TGTGCCAGCAGTTTGGGAATAGCGGGAGTATCGGGGGAGCTGTTTTTT
D: TRBD1; V: TRBV28; size: .; J: TRBJ1-2; CDR3: CASGTAYGYTF; DNA: TGTGCCAGCGGGACAGCGTATGGCTACACCTTC
D: TRBD1; V: TRBV4-1; size: .; J: TRBJ2-7; CDR3: CASSRSRDRGQSSYEQYF; DNA: TGCGCCAGCAGCCGATCCCGGGACAGGGGGCAAAGCTCCTACGAGCAGTACTTC
D: .; V: TRBV3-1/TRBV3-2; size: .; J: TRBJ2-3; CDR3: CASSHKSTDTQYF; DNA: TGTGCCAGCAGCCATAAAAGCACAGATACGCAGTATTTT
D: .; V: TRBV5-1; size: .; J: TRBJ2-7; CDR3: CASSIGLSSVYEQYF; DNA: TGCGCCAGCAGTATTGGGCTTTCTTCTGTTTACGAGCAGTACTTC
D: .; V: TRBV10-3; size: .; J: TRBJ2-1; CDR3: CAISLAESSYNEQFF; DNA: TGTGCCATCAGCCTGGCAGAAAGCTCCTACAATGAGCAGTTCTTC
D: .; V: TRBV27; size: .; J: TRBJ1-5; CDR3: CASSFDSSNQPQHF; DNA: TGTGCCAGCAGTTTCGACAGTAGCAATCAGCCCCAGCATTTT
D: .; V: TRBV3-1/TRBV3-2; size: .; J: TRBJ1-2; CDR3: CASSQGLGYTF; DNA: TGTGCCAGCAGCCAAGGTTTAGGCTACACCTTC
D: TRBD2; V: TRBV5-1; size: .; J: TRBJ2-2; CDR3: CASSKTSGPNTGELFF; DNA: TGCGCCAGCAGCAAGACTAGCGGGCCGAACACCGGGGAGCTGTTTTTT
D: TRBD2; V: TRBV6-4; size: .; J: TRBJ2-2; CDR3: CASSGRAHSDTGELFF; DNA: TGTGCCAGTAGCGGGAGGGCCCATTCGGACACCGGGGAGCTGTTTTTT
D: TRBD2; V: TRBV5-1; size: .; J: TRBJ2-1; CDR3: CASSSGLAASGEQFF; DNA: TGCGCCAGCAGCTCGGGACTAGCGGCCTCGGGGGAGCAGTTCTTC
D: .; V: TRBV2; size: .; J: TRBJ2-3; CDR3: CASRGGGTDTQYF; DNA: TGTGCCAGCAGGGGGGGTGGCACAGATACGCAGTATTTT
D: TRBD1; V: TRBV19; size: .; J: TRBJ2-2; CDR3: CASSIDRTGDITGELFF; DNA: TGTGCCAGTAGTATAGATAGGACAGGGGATATCACCGGGGAGCTGTTTTTT
D: TRBD1; V: TRBV5-1; size: .; J: TRBJ2-3; CDR3: CASSFDRGQGTDTQYF; DNA: TGCGCCAGCAGCTTCGACAGGGGGCAAGGCACAGATACGCAGTATTTT
D: .; V: TRBV4-2; size: .; J: TRBJ1-2; CDR3: CASSQDRSARQWHF; DNA: TGTGCCAGCAGCCAAGATAGGTCGGCAAGACAATGGCACTTC
D: .; V: TRBV11-1; size: .; J: TRBJ1-1; CDR3: CASSGQLNTEAFF; DNA: TGTGCCAGCAGTGGGCAGCTCAACACTGAAGCTTTCTTT
D: .; V: TRBV7-2; size: .; J: TRBJ1-5; CDR3: CASSLAPNQPQHF; DNA: TGTGCCAGCAGCTTAGCCCCAAATCAGCCCCAGCATTTT
D: TRBD2; V: TRBV19; size: .; J: TRBJ2-1; CDR3: CASSGSGVYYNEQFF; DNA: TGTGCCAGTAGTGGGAGCGGGGTGTACTACAATGAGCAGTTCTTC
D: TRBD1; V: TRBV18; size: .; J: TRBJ1-5; CDR3: CASSPSPTGGNQPQHF; DNA: TGTGCCAGCTCCCCCTCCCCTACAGGGGGCAATCAGCCCCAGCATTTT
D: TRBD1; V: TRBV19; size: .; J: TRBJ1-5; CDR3: CASSMGTGGQPQHF; DNA: TGTGCCAGTAGTATGGGGACAGGGGGTCAGCCCCAGCATTTT
D: TRBD2; V: TRBV13; size: .; J: TRBJ2-7; CDR3: CASSASGRFYEQYF; DNA: TGTGCCAGCAGCGCCAGCGGGAGGTTCTACGAGCAGTACTTC
D: TRBD1; V: TRBV9; size: .; J: TRBJ1-2; CDR3: CASSALGQIYGYTF; DNA: TGTGCCAGCAGCGCCTTGGGACAGATCTATGGCTACACCTTC
D: .; V: TRBV27; size: .; J: TRBJ1-2; CDR3: CASSERVGGYTF; DNA: TGTGCCAGCAGCGAGAGGGTGGGTGGCTACACCTTC
D: TRBD1; V: TRBV7-9; size: few; J: TRBJ1-4; CDR3: CASSSYKGGQGNEKLFF; DNA: TGTGCCAGCAGCTCCTACAAGGGGGGACAGGGGAATGAAAAACTGTTTTTT
D: TRBD2; V: TRBV7-9; size: .; J: TRBJ2-7; CDR3: CASSATPGLASYEQYF; DNA: TGTGCCAGCAGCGCTACTCCGGGACTAGCGAGCTACGAGCAGTACTTC
D: TRBD2; V: TRBV4-1; size: .; J: TRBJ2-1; CDR3: CASSQDLLAGNYNEQFF; DNA: TGCGCCAGCAGCCAAGATCTCCTAGCGGGCAACTACAATGAGCAGTTCTTC